This TCR beta chain was observed in a study of CD8 T cells in Susac syndrome. Reverse transcription of roughly 0.5 to 1 ug RNA was carried out with random hexamers. From the immunoSEQ multiplex PCR reads, TCRdb called clonotypes with MiXCR, one entry per CDR3 protein. The data contain about 180,000 distinct CDR3 sequences, 94% of them singletons. The V and J ends lost 2 bases and 4 bases, in that order; junction bases with no gene match: 6. CDR1 is KGHDR, CDR2 SFDVKD, per germline. The CDR3 is 16 residues long. What was sequenced was CD4+ T cells from PBMCs. The V gene is TRBV24-1, the J gene TRBJ2-3; 9 bases are a match to TRBD2. The receptor was derived from a human donor with Susac syndrome. CDR3 region: CATSDSRGGGADTQYF. CDR3 nucleotide sequence: TGTGCCACCAGTGATTCCCGCGGGGGGGGCGCAGATACGCAGTATTTT.